The rows below give T cell receptor beta chains drawn from one sample of a study of siplizumab effects on memory and regulatory T cells. The data were produced by immunoSEQ multiplex PCR, yet TCRdb's version contains in-frame clones alone and is incomplete. The sample lists about 100,000 clones; more than 85% were seen once. Sequenced input: CD4+ T cells sorted from blood. The receptors originated from a human donor in good health. The conserved cysteine and the conserved F or W are not part of the CDR3 here.

v_call	j_call	cdr3_aa
TRBV7-2	TRBJ2-7	ASSPTSGGYYEQY
TRBV5-4	TRBJ2-7	ASSPGGDGRSYEQY
TRBV7-3	TRBJ1-6	ASSLLGQDYSPLH
TRBV28	TRBJ1-6	ASSLTGANSPLH
TRBV10-3	TRBJ2-5	AIGGVQETQY
TRBV27	TRBJ2-5	ASSSGGAGFYQETQY
TRBV28	TRBJ1-2	ASSLGGGYT
TRBV18	TRBJ2-5	ASSNMGETQY
TRBV6-6	TRBJ2-3	ASSHSRDTQY
TRBV30	TRBJ1-1	ASPGPKDNTEAF
TRBV28	TRBJ1-6	ASLYGTGSGSPLH
TRBV10-3	TRBJ2-7	AISAGGGPSYEQY
TRBV30	TRBJ1-5	AWSVQGISNQPQH
TRBV7-9	TRBJ1-2	ASSLGQAPNYGYT
TRBV7-9	TRBJ2-7	ASSHPVQGKEGEQY
TRBV5-1	TRBJ1-1	ASSHTTETEAF
TRBV6-1	TRBJ1-1	ASSEYNRAF
TRBV29-1	TRBJ2-7	SVEDGSYEQY
TRBV5-1	NA	ASSPDRATYEQY
TRBV5-1	TRBJ2-5	ASKTVQETQY